These T cell receptor beta chains were read from a single sample in a study of shared clonotypes between healthy human individuals. Clones were read by immunoSEQ multiplex PCR, and TCRdb kept only the in-frame ones, dropping some. The repertoire holds 1 million to 1.2 million clones, with about 80% as singletons. The specimen sequenced was memory CD4+ T cells from PBMCs. Every receptor here comes from a man between 18 and 29 years old in good health. Some clones in this sample may be carry-over from other donors' samples. The conserved cysteine and the conserved F or W are not part of the CDR3 here. Fields, in order: V gene, J gene, CDR3 protein.

TRBV2	TRBJ2-2	ASSGASGGNTGELF
TRBV5-6	TRBJ2-5	ASSLISFGRETQY
TRBV29-1	TRBJ2-1	SVDRTSGYNEQF
TRBV5-1	TRBJ2-6	ASSLGQPSGANVLT
TRBV7-2	TRBJ2-5	ASSPLRGLETQY
TRBV4-3	TRBJ2-5	ASSRQGFQETQY
TRBV5-4	TRBJ2-5	ASSLGASLPETQY
TRBV11-2	TRBJ2-3	ASSLVRGSPDTQY
TRBV18	TRBJ1-1	ASSPSAGGGSEAF
TRBV2	TRBJ2-5	ASSDATFWPETQY
TRBV11-3	TRBJ2-5	ASSRKNQETQY
TRBV19	TRBJ2-1	ASSILVGRGTHEQF
TRBV11-3	TRBJ1-1	ASSRDSYTEAF
TRBV14	TRBJ1-2	ASSQGPPPLYGYT
TRBV7-2	TRBJ1-2	ASSPGRTYGYT
TRBV29-1	TRBJ2-5	SAGVGQETQY
TRBV28	TRBJ2-7	ASSFRGQGRYEQY
TRBV28	TRBJ2-7	ASRAGDYEQY
TRBV2	TRBJ1-1	ASTLMGTARTEAF
TRBV11-2	TRBJ2-7	ASSLTRYSYEQY
TRBV19	TRBJ1-5	ASTSGTAWANQPQH
TRBV11-3	TRBJ2-3	ASSPGGGGRFDTQY
TRBV7-9	TRBJ1-1	ASSPRQGQNTEAF
TRBV5-1	TRBJ2-7	ASSRDSAYEQY
TRBV4-2	TRBJ2-5	ASSQAGVLAGGETQY
TRBV7-2	TRBJ1-1	ASSAKGAKTEAF
TRBV6-6	TRBJ1-1	ASNDPGQEKNTEAF
TRBV7-9	TRBJ1-3	ASSFLAASGNTIY
TRBV19	TRBJ1-4	ASSSLRSGTGNEKLF
TRBV28	TRBJ2-4	ASGQTAAKNIQY
TRBV9	TRBJ2-2	ASSRDRATGELF
TRBV11-2	TRBJ2-5	ASSSTWGNQETQY
TRBV28	TRBJ2-4	ASSTIAKNIQY
TRBV10-3	TRBJ2-7	AISPSGEPTYEQY
TRBV5-4	TRBJ2-5	ASSFNTGLETQY
TRBV2	TRBJ1-1	ASSEIYGEAF
TRBV19	TRBJ2-2	ASSIWGANTGELF
TRBV30	TRBJ1-3	AWSKPSTGGGNTIY
TRBV5-5	TRBJ2-3	ASSFRGTDTQY
TRBV9	TRBJ2-1	ASSVGGSGSHEQF
TRBV18	TRBJ2-1	ASSLAGDKNEQF
TRBV28	TRBJ1-2	ASREGGSAFNGYT